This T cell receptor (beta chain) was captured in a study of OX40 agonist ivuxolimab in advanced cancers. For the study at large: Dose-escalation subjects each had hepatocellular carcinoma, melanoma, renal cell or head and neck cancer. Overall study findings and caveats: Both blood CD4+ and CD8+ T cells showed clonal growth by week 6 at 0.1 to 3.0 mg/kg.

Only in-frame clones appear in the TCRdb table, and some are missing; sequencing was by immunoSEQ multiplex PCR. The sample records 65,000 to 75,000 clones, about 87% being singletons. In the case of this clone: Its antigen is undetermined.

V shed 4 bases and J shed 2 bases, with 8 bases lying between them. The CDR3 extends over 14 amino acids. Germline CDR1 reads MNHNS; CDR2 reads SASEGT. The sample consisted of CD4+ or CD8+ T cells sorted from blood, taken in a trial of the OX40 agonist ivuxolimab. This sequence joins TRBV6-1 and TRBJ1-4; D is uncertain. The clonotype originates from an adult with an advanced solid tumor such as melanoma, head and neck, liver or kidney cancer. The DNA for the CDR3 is TGTGCCAGCAGTGTGGGAGGGACTAATGAAAAACTGTTTTTT. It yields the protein CASSVGGTNEKLFF.